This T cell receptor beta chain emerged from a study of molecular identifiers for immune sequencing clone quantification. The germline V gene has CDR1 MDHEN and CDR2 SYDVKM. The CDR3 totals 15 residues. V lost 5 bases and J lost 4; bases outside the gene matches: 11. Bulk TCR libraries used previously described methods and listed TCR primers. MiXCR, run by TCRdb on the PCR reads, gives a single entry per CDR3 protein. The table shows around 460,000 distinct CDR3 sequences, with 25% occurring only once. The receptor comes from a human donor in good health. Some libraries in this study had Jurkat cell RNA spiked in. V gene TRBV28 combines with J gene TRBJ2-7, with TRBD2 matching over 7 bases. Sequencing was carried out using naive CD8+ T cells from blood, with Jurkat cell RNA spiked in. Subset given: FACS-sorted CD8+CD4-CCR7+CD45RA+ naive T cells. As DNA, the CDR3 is TGTGCCAGCAGTACCCGAGTAGTGGGGGGGTACGAGCAGTACTTC. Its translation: CASSTRVVGGYEQYF.